This T cell receptor (beta chain) was observed in a study of monozygotic twins with inflammatory bowel disease. TCRdb re-called the 5' RACE reads and shows each CDR3 protein once, DNA omitted. The ten top clones account for roughly 2.3%, within a sample of around 450,000 distinct CDR3 sequences. The CDR3 covers 16 residues. The V gene's germline CDR1 is MNHEY and CDR2 SVGEGT. The chain is built from TRBV6-2 or TRBV6-3 and TRBJ2-1; TCRdb returns TRBD1, unconfirmable since there is no DNA. What was sequenced was blood. The sequence derives from a human donor with ulcerative colitis or Crohn's disease, or a healthy co-twin of an affected twin (not recorded which). This CDR3 is CASTPTGTGGRGEQFF.